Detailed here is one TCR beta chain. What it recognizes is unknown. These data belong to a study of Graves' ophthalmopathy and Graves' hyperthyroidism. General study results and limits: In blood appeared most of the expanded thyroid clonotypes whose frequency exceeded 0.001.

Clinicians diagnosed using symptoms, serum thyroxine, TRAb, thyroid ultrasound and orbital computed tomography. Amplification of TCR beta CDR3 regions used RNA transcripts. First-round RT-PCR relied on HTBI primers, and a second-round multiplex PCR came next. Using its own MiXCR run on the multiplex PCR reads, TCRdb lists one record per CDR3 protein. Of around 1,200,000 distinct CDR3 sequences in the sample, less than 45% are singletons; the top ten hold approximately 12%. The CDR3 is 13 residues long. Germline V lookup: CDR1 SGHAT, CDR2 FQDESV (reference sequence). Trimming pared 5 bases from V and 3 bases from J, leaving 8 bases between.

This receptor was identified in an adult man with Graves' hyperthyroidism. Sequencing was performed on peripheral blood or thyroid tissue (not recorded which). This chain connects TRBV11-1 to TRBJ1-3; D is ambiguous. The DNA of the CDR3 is TGTGCCAGCAGCCTCCCGGGTGGAAACACCATATATTTT. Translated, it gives CASSLPGGNTIYF.